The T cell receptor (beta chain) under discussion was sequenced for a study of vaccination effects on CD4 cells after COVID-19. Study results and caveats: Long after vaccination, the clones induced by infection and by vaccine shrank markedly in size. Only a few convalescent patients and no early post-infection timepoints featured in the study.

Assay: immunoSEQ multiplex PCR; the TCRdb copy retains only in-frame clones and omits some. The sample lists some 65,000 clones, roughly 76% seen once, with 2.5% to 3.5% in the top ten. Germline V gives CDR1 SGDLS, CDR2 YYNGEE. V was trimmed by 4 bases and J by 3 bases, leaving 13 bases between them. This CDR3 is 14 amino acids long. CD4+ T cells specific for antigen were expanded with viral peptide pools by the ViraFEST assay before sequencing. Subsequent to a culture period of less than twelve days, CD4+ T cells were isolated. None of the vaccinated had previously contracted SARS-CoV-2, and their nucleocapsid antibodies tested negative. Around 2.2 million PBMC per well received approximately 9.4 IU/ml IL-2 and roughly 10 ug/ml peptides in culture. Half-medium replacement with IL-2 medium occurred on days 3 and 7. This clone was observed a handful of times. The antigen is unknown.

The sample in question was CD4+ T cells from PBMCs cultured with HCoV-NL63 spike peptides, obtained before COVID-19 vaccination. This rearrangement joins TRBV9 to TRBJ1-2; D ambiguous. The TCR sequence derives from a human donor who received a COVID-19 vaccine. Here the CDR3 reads CASSPRPGYYGYTF. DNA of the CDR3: TGTGCCAGCAGCCCTCGGCCCGGGTACTATGGCTACACCTTC.